This T cell receptor (beta chain) came from a study of CD8 T cells in ankylosing spondylitis. The sample holds many counts of this clonotype. Its target is unknown. The CDR3 loop spans 14 amino acids. Germline CDR1 and CDR2: DFQATT and SNEGSKA (reference sequence). V was trimmed by 3 bases and J by 4 bases, leaving 13 bases between them. Using quantitative 5'-RACE with molecular barcodes, the authors made TCR beta libraries. One entry per CDR3 protein, called by TCRdb with MiXCR from the 5' RACE reads. The data show a few hundred thousand distinct CDR3 sequences, about 24% seen once. Broader study findings: Existing reports had already noted some motif variants in reactive arthritis synovial fluid and blood. A TCR beta motif of 7 or 8 highly homologous variants appeared characteristic of ankylosing spondylitis blood. From matched ankylosing spondylitis synovial fluid, disease-linked clones were reportedly recovered at significantly enriched levels.

Sequenced material: blood, either unsorted or a sorted T cell fraction (not recorded which). J is TRBJ1-5 and V is TRBV20-1; TRBD1 might be the D (5 bases). The source is a male donor with ankylosing spondylitis or in good health (not recorded which). Here the CDR3 reads CSASGAMGNQPQHF. In DNA, the CDR3 is TGCAGTGCTAGTGGGGCAATGGGGAATCAGCCCCAGCATTTT.